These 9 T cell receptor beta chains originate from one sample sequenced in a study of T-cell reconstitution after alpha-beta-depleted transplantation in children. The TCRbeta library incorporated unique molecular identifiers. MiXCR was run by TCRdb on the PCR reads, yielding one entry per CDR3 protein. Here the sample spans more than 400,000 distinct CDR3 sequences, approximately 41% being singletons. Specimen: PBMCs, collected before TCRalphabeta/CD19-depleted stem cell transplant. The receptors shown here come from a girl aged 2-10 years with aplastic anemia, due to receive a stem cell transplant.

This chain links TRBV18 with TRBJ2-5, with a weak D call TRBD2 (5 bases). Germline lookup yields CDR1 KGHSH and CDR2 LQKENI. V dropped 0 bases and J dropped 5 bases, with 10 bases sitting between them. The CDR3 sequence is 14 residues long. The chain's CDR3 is CASSPPGVGETQYF. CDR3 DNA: TGTGCCAGCTCACCACCCGGGGTTGGGGAGACCCAGTACTTC.

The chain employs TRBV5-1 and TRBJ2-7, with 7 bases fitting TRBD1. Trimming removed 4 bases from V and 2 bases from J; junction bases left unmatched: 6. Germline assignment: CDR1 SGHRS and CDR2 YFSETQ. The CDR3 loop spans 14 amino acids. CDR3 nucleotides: TGCGCCAGCAGCCTATTTGACAGGGCCTACGAGCAGTACTTC. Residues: CASSLFDRAYEQYF.

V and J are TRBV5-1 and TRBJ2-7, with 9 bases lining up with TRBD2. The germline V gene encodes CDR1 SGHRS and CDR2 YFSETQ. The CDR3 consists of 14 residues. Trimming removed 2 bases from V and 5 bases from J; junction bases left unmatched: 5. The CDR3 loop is CASSFSGGPDEQYF. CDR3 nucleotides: TGCGCCAGCAGCTTCAGCGGGGGGCCCGACGAGCAGTACTTC.

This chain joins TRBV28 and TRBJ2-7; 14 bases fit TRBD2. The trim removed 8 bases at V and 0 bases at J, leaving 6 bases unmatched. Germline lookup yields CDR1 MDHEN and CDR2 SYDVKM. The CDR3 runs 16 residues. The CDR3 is CASGLAGGLSSYEQYF. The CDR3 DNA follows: TGTGCCAGCGGACTAGCGGGAGGCCTCAGCTCCTACGAGCAGTACTTC.

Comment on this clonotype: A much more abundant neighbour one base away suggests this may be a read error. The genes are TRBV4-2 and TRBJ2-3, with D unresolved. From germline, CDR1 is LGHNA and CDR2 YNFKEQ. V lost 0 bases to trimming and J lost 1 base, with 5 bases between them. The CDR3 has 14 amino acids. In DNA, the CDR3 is TGTGCCAGCAGCCAAGAAAGGGGCACAGATACGCAGTATTTT. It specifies CASSQERGTDTQYF.

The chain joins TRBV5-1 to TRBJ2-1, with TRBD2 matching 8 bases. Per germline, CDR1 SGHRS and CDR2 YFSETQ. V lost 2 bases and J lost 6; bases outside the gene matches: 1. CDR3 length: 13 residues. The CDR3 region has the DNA TGCGCCAGCAGCTTCGGGGGGGCCAATGAGCAGTTCTTC. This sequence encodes CASSFGGANEQFF.

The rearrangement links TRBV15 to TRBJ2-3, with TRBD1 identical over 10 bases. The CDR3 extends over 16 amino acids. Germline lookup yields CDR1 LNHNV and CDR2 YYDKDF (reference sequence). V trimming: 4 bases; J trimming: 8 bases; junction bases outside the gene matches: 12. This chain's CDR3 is CATSTGTGAKHGTQYF. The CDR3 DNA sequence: TGTGCCACCAGCACGGGGACAGGGGCCAAACATGGTACGCAGTATTTT.

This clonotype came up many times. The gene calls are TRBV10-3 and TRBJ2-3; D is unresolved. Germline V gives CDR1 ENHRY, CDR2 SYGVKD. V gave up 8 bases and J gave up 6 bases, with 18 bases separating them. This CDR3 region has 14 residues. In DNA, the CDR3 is TGTGCCATCGGATGGGCGACCCCTGGGGATACGCAGTATTTT. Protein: CAIGWATPGDTQYF.

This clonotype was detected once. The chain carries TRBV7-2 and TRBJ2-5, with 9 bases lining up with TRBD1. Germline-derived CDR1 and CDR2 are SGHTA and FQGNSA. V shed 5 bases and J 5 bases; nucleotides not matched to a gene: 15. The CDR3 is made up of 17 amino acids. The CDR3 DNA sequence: TGTGCCAGCAGCGCCAGACAGGGGGGGATATTTATGGAGACCCAGTACTTC. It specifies CASSARQGGIFMETQYF.